The 20 T cell receptor beta chains reported below all come from one sample, sequenced in a study of OX40 agonist ivuxolimab in advanced cancers. Measured with immunoSEQ multiplex PCR; TCRdb has only the in-frame clones, and not every one. The sample includes over 90,000 clones, 65% to 90% of them seen just once. This material consisted of CD4+ or CD8+ T cells sorted from blood, taken in a trial of the OX40 agonist ivuxolimab. The receptors derive from an adult with an advanced solid tumor such as melanoma, head and neck, liver or kidney cancer.

V is TRBV28 and J is TRBJ2-3, with 7 bases fitting TRBD2. Germline values: CDR1 MDHEN, CDR2 SYDVKM. This CDR3 region has 14 residues. V was clipped by 6 bases and J by 8 bases; unmatched bases: 11. The CDR3 protein is CASSSRTRVGTQYF. The CDR3 DNA follows: TGTGCCAGCAGCTCACGGACTAGAGTGGGTACGCAGTATTTT.

This chain links TRBV6-1 with TRBJ2-5, with TRBD2 matching 9 bases. Germline V lookup: CDR1 MNHNS, CDR2 SASEGT. The CDR3 loop spans 14 amino acids. V shed 6 bases and J 7 bases; nucleotides not matched to a gene: 9. The CDR3 here is CASSASGTAGTQYF. The DNA of the CDR3 is TGTGCCAGCAGCGCTAGCGGGACCGCGGGGACCCAGTACTTC.

The CDR3 sequence: CASSPGLAETDTQYF. CDR3 nucleotides: TGTGCCAGCAGCCCCGGACTAGCGGAAACAGATACGCAGTATTTT. This sequence joins TRBV11-2 and TRBJ2-3; TRBD2 matches at 10 bases. After removal of 5 bases from V and 3 bases from J, the junction contained 5 bases not matched to a gene. Germline V CDR1 and CDR2: SGHAT, FQNNGV. This CDR3 comprises 15 residues.

In its sample, this clone was seen once. At one end the junction does not follow the germline gene, possibly because of a read error. The genes are TRBV4-1 and TRBJ1-2; tentatively, D is TRBD1 (6 bases). The CDR3 extends over 18 amino acids. Germline loops: CDR1 MGHRA, CDR2 YSYEKL. The CDR3, as DNA: TGCGCCAGCAGCCGAGACCGGGACATCGGGGGAAGGAACTATGGCCACACCTTC. Its protein is CASSRDRDIGGRNYGHTF.

A note on this clone: At one end the junction does not follow the germline gene, possibly because of a read error. The chain's CDR3 is CANSRSTSPPYNEQFF. CDR3 sequence (DNA): TGTGCCAATAGTAGATCCACTAGCCCACCTTACAATGAGCAGTTCTTC. The V and J genes are TRBV19 and TRBJ2-1, with a possible D match to TRBD2 (6 bases). The germline V gene encodes CDR1 LNHDA and CDR2 SQIVND (reference sequence). The CDR3 consists of 16 residues.

The rearrangement links TRBV2 to TRBJ2-5; TRBD2 is a possible D gene (5 bases). The J call may be in error: the DNA end matches TRBJ2-7 better. The CDR3 is 13 amino acids. In germline, CDR1 is SNHLY, CDR2 FYNNEI. CDR3 protein: CASSWGDHYEQYF. The CDR3 bases are TGTGCCAGCAGTTGGGGAGACCACTACGAGCAGTACTTC.

The CDR3 DNA sequence: TGCGCCAGCAGCTTCGGGGGGGAGGATACGCAGTATTTT. Encoded protein: CASSFGGEDTQYF. The chain couples TRBV5-1 to TRBJ2-3; 8 bases agree with TRBD2. J gave up 6 bases and V 2 bases, and 2 bases lay outside the gene matches. Germline V gives CDR1 SGHRS, CDR2 YFSETQ. The CDR3 loop spans 13 amino acids.

The J gene is TRBJ2-3, the V gene TRBV7-6; D is undetermined. Germline CDR1 reads SGHVS; CDR2 reads FNYEAQ. The CDR3 has 11 residues. V was cut by 5 bases and J by 2 bases, with 2 bases left in between. CDR3 DNA: TGTGCCAGCAGCCTCACAGATACGCAGTATTTT. This encodes CASSLTDTQYF.

This clone came up once. The rearrangement joins TRBV2 to TRBJ1-1, with 8 bases aligning to TRBD1. After removal of 5 bases from V and 3 bases from J, the junction contained 2 bases not matched to a gene. The CDR3 contains 13 residues. CDR1 is SNHLY and CDR2 is FYNNEI in the germline V gene. This CDR3 is CASSPQGDTEAFF. CDR3 DNA sequence: TGTGCCAGCAGTCCACAGGGGGACACTGAAGCTTTCTTT.

Notes on this clone: A read error may produce the germline difference seen at one junction end. The CDR3 here is CASCETGGGNWNTEAFF. The CDR3 region has the DNA TGTGCCAGCTGTGAGACCGGAGGGGGCAACTGGAACACTGAAGCTTTCTTT. This chain uses TRBV2 with TRBJ1-1; 7 nucleotides align to TRBD1. The CDR3 is 17 residues long. The germline V gene encodes CDR1 SNHLY and CDR2 FYNNEI.

This clone was observed once. This chain joins TRBV2 and TRBJ2-7; D not resolved. The CDR3 is 14 amino acids. V lost 4 bases and J lost 7, with 17 bases in between. Germline CDR1 and CDR2: SNHLY and FYNNEI. CDR3 sequence: CASSGYDRAGEQYF. Here the CDR3 DNA reads TGTGCCAGCAGTGGTTACGACCGGGCTGGGGAGCAGTACTTC.

The V and J genes are TRBV5-1 and TRBJ2-2; TRBD2 is a possible D gene (8 bases). The V gene lost 4 bases and the J gene lost 7 bases, with 20 bases spanning the gap. This CDR3 region has 16 residues. Germline values: CDR1 SGHRS, CDR2 YFSETQ. The CDR3 nucleotides read TGCGCCAGCAGCACGGGACTAGAGGGGACAGACGGGGAGCTGTTTTTT. Translated, it gives CASSTGLEGTDGELFF.

This chain joins TRBV5-5 and TRBJ1-4; the D gene is possibly TRBD1 (5 bases). The CDR3 is 16 residues long. The V end lost 3 bases, the J end lost 5 bases, and 17 bases lay between the germline ends. CDR1 is SGHKS and CDR2 is YYEKEE in the germline V gene (reference sequence). Here the CDR3 DNA reads TGTGCCAGCAGCTCCTTAACCGGGACGGGGAATGAAAAACTGTTTTTT. As protein: CASSSLTGTGNEKLFF.

The rearrangement joins TRBV18 to TRBJ2-1, with 7 bases aligning to TRBD1. Germline V gene lookup returns CDR1 KGHSH and CDR2 LQKENI. V lost 3 bases and J lost 0; bases outside the gene matches: 5. CDR3 length: 16 residues. CDR3 bases: TGTGCCAGCTCACCCGGGACAGCTCACTCCTACAATGAGCAGTTCTTC. Translating it yields CASSPGTAHSYNEQFF.

The rearrangement links TRBV28 to TRBJ1-4; 9 nucleotides agree with TRBD1. Germline loops: CDR1 MDHEN, CDR2 SYDVKM. With V trimmed by 5 bases and J by 7 bases, 8 bases remained unmatched. The CDR3 has 15 amino acids. CDR3 nucleotide sequence: TGTGCCAGCAGTACCAACCACAGGGGGCTTGAAAAACTGTTTTTT. Residues: CASSTNHRGLEKLFF.

The rearrangement joins TRBV10-3 to TRBJ2-7; no reliable D call. Trimming pared 4 bases from V and 6 bases from J, leaving 13 bases between. CDR3 length equals 13 residues. CDR1 ENHRY and CDR2 SYGVKD come from the germline V gene. Here the CDR3 reads CAISADRPTEQYF. DNA for the CDR3: TGTGCCATCAGTGCCGATAGGCCCACCGAGCAGTACTTC.

The chain recombines TRBV27 with TRBJ1-5, with TRBD1 matching 9 bases. CDR1 MNHEY and CDR2 SMNVEV come from the germline V gene (reference sequence). V shed 6 bases and J 6 bases; nucleotides not matched to a gene: 9. CDR3 length equals 15 residues. The CDR3 nucleotides are TGTGCCAGCAGAAACCAACAGGGGGCGGGTCAGCCCCAGCATTTT. Translated: CASRNQQGAGQPQHF.

The chain has TRBV29-1 and TRBJ2-2; TRBD2 matches at 8 bases. Trimming took 0 bases from V and 6 from J; bases not matched to a gene: 9. Germline values: CDR1 SQVTM, CDR2 ANQGSEA. The CDR3 is 16 residues long. The CDR3: CSVEDSSGRNAGELFF. For the CDR3, the DNA is TGCAGCGTTGAAGATTCCAGCGGGAGAAACGCCGGGGAGCTGTTTTTT.

The chain uses TRBV19 and TRBJ2-5; 9 bases agree with TRBD2. Germline V lookup: CDR1 LNHDA, CDR2 SQIVND (reference sequence). Trimming cost V 6 bases and J 5 bases; bases outside gene matches: 4. The CDR3 runs to 13 residues. The CDR3 bases are TGTGCCAGTAGCGGACTAGCGAGGGAGACCCAGTACTTC. This sequence encodes CASSGLARETQYF.

This clone has only a few counts. V and J are TRBV7-2 and TRBJ2-1; unclear D gene. The V and J ends lost 2 bases and 0 bases respectively, with 14 bases between them. Germline loops: CDR1 SGHTA, CDR2 FQGNSA. The CDR3 consists of 17 residues. CDR3 in amino acids: CASSLSRQLRSYNEQFF. In DNA form, the CDR3 reads TGTGCCAGCAGCTTAAGTCGTCAGCTCCGCTCCTACAATGAGCAGTTCTTC.